The 11 T cell receptor beta chains in this list originate from one sample, sequenced in a study of CD8 T cells in Susac syndrome. An amount of RNA that ranged from roughly 0.5 to 1 ug was reverse transcribed with random hexamers. A single record per CDR3 protein comes from TCRdb applying MiXCR to the immunoSEQ multiplex PCR reads. The sample contains about 190,000 distinct CDR3 sequences, 90% to 97% of which appear only once. The sample was CD4+ T cells from PBMCs. All receptors come from a human donor with Susac syndrome.

This chain connects TRBV9 to TRBJ2-1, with 8 positions matching TRBD2. V shed 3 bases and J 7 bases; nucleotides not matched to a gene: 12. CDR1 is SGDLS, CDR2 YYNGEE, per germline. The CDR3 loop spans 16 amino acids. CDR3 coding DNA: TGTGCCAGCAGCGGAGGAGGGGGGACTAGAGGTAATGAGCAGTTCTTC. This codes for CASSGGGGTRGNEQFF.

This sequence joins TRBV13 and TRBJ1-6; no firm D call. Germline CDR1 reads PRHDT; CDR2 reads FYEKMQ (reference sequence). Trimming took 3 bases from V and 10 from J, leaving 22 bases between them. The CDR3 loop spans 17 amino acids. The CDR3 here is CASSFLSTGGVSSPLHF. As DNA, the CDR3 is TGTGCCAGCAGCTTTCTATCCACCGGAGGCGTCTCCTCACCCCTCCACTTT. The full variable domain, in which reference TRBV13 and TRBJ1-6 provide the parts outside the CDR3, is AAGVIQSPRHLIKEKRETATLKCYPIPRHDTVYWYQQGPGQDPQFLISFYEKMQSDKGSIPDRFSAQQFSDYHSELNMSSLELGDSALYFCASSFLSTGGVSSPLHFGNGTRLTVT.

The rearrangement links TRBV7-2 to TRBJ2-1, with a possible D match to TRBD1 (6 bases). Between the trimmed V and J ends, which lost 5 bases and 8 bases, there was a span of 19 bases. There are 15 residues in the CDR3. Germline V gene lookup returns CDR1 SGHTA and CDR2 FQGNSA. CDR3 nucleotides: TGTGCCAGCAGCCCGGACCTGACAGGCGTCTATGAGCAGTTCTTC. This encodes CASSPDLTGVYEQFF.

A single count supports this clonotype. The V and J genes are TRBV6-5 and TRBJ2-5, with D maybe TRBD1 (6 bases). CDR3 length: 15 residues. Germline loops: CDR1 MNHEY, CDR2 SVGAGI. V lost 3 bases and J 4 bases, leaving 15 bases between the germline ends. The CDR3 bases are TGTGCCAGCAGTTATAACCGACAGGCGGGAGAGACCCAGTACTTC. It specifies CASSYNRQAGETQYF.

In DNA, the CDR3 is TGTGCCAGCAGCTTAGGCAGGGGCACCTACGAGCAGTACTTC. Its translation: CASSLGRGTYEQYF. The gene calls are TRBV7-2 and TRBJ2-7, with D tentatively TRBD1 (6 bases). Germline V gene lookup returns CDR1 SGHTA and CDR2 FQGNSA. This CDR3 contains 14 residues. V was pared by 1 base and J by 2 bases, with 9 bases between.

This clonotype was seen a single time. The V call is TRBV7-8, the J call TRBJ2-5; 7 bases are shared with TRBD2. The CDR3 length is 13 residues. V shed 3 bases and J 3 bases; nucleotides not matched to a gene: 1. In germline, CDR1 is SGHVS, CDR2 FQNEAQ. In DNA, the CDR3 is TGTGCCAGCAGCTTTGGACTAGAAGAGACCCAGTACTTC. Translating gives CASSFGLEETQYF.

This clonotype was seen once. The chain has TRBV30 and TRBJ2-1, with D hard to call. CDR3 length: 13 amino acids. Trimming stripped 5 bases from V and 0 bases from J, with 8 bases between. From germline, CDR1 is GTSNPN and CDR2 SVGIG (reference sequence). CDR3 in DNA: TGTGCCTGGGGACGGTCCTCCTACAATGAGCAGTTCTTC. Translating it yields CAWGRSSYNEQFF.

V usage is TRBV12-3 or TRBV12-4 and J usage is TRBJ1-3; D remains unclear. The CDR3 has 14 amino acids. The V end lost 6 bases, the J end lost 1 base, and 10 bases lay between the germline ends. CDR3 DNA: TGTGCCAGCAGCCCTGTGGGATCTGGAAACACCATATATTTT. Amino acid sequence: CASSPVGSGNTIYF.

In this sample, this clonotype turned up once. J is TRBJ2-1 and V is TRBV2; 7 bases match TRBD1. The CDR3 covers 10 residues. CDR1 and CDR2 (germline): SNHLY, FYNNEI. V trimming: 8 bases; J trimming: 10 bases; junction bases outside the gene matches: 2. CDR3 in DNA: TGTGCCAGCGGGACAGCCGAGCAGTTCTTC. Amino acids: CASGTAEQFF.

The V and J genes are TRBV5-1 and TRBJ1-2, with TRBD1 matching over 11 bases. CDR1 and CDR2 (germline): SGHRS, YFSETQ. The CDR3 contains 15 residues. J gave up 6 bases and V 4 bases, and 8 bases lay outside the gene matches. CDR3 sequence reads: CASSTRTGGDDGYTF. DNA for the CDR3: TGCGCCAGCAGCACGAGGACAGGGGGCGACGATGGCTACACCTTC.

The chain links TRBV12-3 or TRBV12-4 to TRBJ1-2; 12 nucleotides match TRBD1. After removal of 8 bases from V and 0 bases from J, the junction contained 4 bases not matched to a gene. The CDR3 loop spans 15 amino acids. The CDR3 DNA follows: TGTGCCAGCTTGGGACAGGGGGCCTCTAACTATGGCTACACCTTC. Protein product: CASLGQGASNYGYTF.